This is a list of T cell receptor beta chains from one sample in a study of blood T cells in healthy people across ages. Each CDR3 protein gets one entry after TCRdb re-called the 5' RACE reads with MiXCR. Of roughly 2 million distinct CDR3 sequences listed, less than 50% are singletons. Sequencing input: blood. Receptors originate from a woman in her forties in good health. Both conserved end residues are part of each CDR3. Each record gives: V gene, D gene, J gene, CDR3 protein. A D gene is named only where the DNA matches it firmly.

V gene: TRBV3-1
D gene: .
J gene: TRBJ2-1
CDR3 protein: CASSQDLQLSSYNEQFF

V gene: TRBV25-1
D gene: .
J gene: TRBJ2-3
CDR3 protein: CASSEHGRGTDTQYF

V gene: TRBV28
D gene: TRBD1
J gene: TRBJ2-5
CDR3 protein: CASSTITKGQAGETQYF

V gene: TRBV4-3
D gene: TRBD2
J gene: TRBJ2-5
CDR3 protein: CASSRKLAETQYF

V gene: TRBV7-6
D gene: .
J gene: TRBJ1-4
CDR3 protein: CASSFGGPEKLFF

V gene: TRBV6-5
D gene: .
J gene: TRBJ2-5
CDR3 protein: CASSYSWANQETQYF

V gene: TRBV5-1
D gene: .
J gene: TRBJ2-7
CDR3 protein: CASSLRRQDSRYEQYF

V gene: TRBV25-1
D gene: TRBD1
J gene: TRBJ1-1
CDR3 protein: CASSEKRGQLRNTEAFF

V gene: TRBV6-5
D gene: TRBD1
J gene: TRBJ1-2
CDR3 protein: CASSQGQKPSGYTF

V gene: TRBV4-3
D gene: .
J gene: TRBJ2-7
CDR3 protein: CASSQDGGRVGYEQYF